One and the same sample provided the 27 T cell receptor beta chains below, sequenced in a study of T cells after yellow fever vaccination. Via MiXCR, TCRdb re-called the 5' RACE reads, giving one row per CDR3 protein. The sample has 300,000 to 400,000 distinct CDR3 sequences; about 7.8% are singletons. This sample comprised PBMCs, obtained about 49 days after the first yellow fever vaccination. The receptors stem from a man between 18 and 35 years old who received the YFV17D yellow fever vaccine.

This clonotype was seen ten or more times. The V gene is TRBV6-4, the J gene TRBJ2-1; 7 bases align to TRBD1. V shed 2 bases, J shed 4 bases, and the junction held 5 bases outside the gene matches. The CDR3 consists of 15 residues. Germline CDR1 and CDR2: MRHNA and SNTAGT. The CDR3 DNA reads TGTGCCAGCAGTGACACCACAGGGGCGTACAATGAGCAGTTCTTC. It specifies CASSDTTGAYNEQFF.

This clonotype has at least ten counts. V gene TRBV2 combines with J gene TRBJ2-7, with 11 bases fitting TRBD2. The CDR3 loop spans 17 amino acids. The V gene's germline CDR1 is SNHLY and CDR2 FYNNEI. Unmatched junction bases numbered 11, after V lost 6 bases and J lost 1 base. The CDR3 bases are TGTGCCAGCAGAGTTGAAGTAGCGGGGGGGAGTTCCTACGAGCAGTACGTC. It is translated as CASRVEVAGGSSYEQYV.

The DNA of the CDR3 is TGTGCCAGCAGCCCCCTTAGCGGGGGGTTAATCTCTGGGGCCAACGTCCTGACTTTC. Its protein is CASSPLSGGLISGANVLTF. V is TRBV11-2 and J is TRBJ2-6, with 10 nucleotides matching TRBD2. J was trimmed by 0 bases and V by 5 bases; bases with no gene match: 10. CDR1 and CDR2 from the germline V gene are SGHAT and FQNNGV. This CDR3 spans 19 amino acids. The full variable domain, completed using reference TRBV11-2 and TRBJ2-6, is EAGVAQSPRYKIIEKRQSVAFWCNPISGHATLYWYQQILGQGPKLLIQFQNNGVVDDSQLPKDRFSAERLKGVDSTLKIQPAKLEDSAVYLCASSPLSGGLISGANVLTFGAGSRLTVL.

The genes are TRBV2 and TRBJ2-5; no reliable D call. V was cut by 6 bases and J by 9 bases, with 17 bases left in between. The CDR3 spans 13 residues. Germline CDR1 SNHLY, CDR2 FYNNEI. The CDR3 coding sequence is TGTGCCAGCAGCGCGGTCTTGTCTCGGGCCCAGTACTTC. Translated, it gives CASSAVLSRAQYF.

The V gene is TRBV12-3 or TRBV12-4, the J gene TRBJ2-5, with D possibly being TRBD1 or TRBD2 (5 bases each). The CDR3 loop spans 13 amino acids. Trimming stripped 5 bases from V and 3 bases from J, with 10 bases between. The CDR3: CASSPRDEETQYF. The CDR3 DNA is TGTGCCAGCAGTCCCCGGGACGAAGAGACCCAGTACTTC.

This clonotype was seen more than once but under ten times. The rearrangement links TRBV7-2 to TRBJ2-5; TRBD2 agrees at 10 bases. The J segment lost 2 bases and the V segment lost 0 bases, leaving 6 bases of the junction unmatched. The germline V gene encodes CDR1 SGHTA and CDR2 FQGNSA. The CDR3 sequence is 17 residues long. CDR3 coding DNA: TGTGCCAGCAGCTTAGCGGAGCGGGGGGGCCGACAAGAGACCCAGTACTTC. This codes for CASSLAERGGRQETQYF.

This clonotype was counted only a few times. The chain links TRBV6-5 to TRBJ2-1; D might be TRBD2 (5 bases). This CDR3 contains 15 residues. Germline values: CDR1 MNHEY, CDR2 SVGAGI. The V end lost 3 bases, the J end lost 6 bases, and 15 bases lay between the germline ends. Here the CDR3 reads CASSYRGRRINEQFF. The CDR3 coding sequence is TGTGCCAGCAGTTATAGAGGCAGGAGGATCAATGAGCAGTTCTTC.

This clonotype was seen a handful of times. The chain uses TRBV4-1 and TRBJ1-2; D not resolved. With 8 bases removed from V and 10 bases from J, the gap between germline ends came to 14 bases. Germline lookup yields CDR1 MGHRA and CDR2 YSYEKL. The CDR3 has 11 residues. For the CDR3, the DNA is TGCGCCAGCTCGAGTTCCTCATCCTACACCTTC. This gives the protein CASSSSSSYTF.

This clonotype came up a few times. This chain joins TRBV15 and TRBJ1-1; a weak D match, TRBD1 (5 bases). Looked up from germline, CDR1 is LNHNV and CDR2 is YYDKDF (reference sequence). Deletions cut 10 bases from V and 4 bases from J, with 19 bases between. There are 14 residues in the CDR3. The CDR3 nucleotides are TGTGCCAGCGGGGAGGGGCGCTTTCTCACTGAAGCTTTCTTT. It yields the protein CASGEGRFLTEAFF.

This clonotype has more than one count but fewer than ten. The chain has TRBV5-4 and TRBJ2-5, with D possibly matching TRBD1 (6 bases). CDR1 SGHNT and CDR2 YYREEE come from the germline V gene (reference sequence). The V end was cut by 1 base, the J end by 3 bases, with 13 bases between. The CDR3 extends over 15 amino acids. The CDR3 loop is CASSLNRAGEETQYF. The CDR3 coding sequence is TGTGCCAGCAGCTTGAACAGGGCTGGCGAAGAGACCCAGTACTTC.

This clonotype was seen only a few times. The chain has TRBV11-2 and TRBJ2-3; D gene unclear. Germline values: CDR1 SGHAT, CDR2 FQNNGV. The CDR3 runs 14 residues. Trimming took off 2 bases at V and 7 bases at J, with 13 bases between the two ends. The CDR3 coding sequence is TGTGCCAGCAGCTTAACCCCCGCTGCGTATACGCAGTATTTT. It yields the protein CASSLTPAAYTQYF.

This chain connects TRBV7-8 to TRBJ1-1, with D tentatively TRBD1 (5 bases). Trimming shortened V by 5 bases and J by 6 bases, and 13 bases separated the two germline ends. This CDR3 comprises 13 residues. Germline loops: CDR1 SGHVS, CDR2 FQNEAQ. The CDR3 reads CASSLTAQAEAFF. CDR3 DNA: TGTGCCAGCAGCCTTACCGCACAGGCTGAAGCTTTCTTT.

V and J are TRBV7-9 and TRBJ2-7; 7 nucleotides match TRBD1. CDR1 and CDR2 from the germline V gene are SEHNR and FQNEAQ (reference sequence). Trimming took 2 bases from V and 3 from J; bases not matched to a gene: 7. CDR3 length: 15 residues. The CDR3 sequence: CASSLFGTEIYEQYF. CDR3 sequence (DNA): TGTGCCAGCAGCTTATTCGGGACAGAGATCTACGAGCAGTACTTC.

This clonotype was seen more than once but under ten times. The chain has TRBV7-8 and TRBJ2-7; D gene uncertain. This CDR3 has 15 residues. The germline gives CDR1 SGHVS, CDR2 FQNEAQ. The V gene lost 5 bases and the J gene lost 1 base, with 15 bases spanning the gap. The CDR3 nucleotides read TGTGCCAGCAGCCCCCAACGGGTAGTTTCCTACGAGCAGTACGTC. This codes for CASSPQRVVSYEQYV.

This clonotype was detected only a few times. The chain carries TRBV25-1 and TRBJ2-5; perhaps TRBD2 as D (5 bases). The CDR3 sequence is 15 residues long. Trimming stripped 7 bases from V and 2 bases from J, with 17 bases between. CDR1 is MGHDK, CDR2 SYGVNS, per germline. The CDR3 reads CASTLRIGSQETQYF. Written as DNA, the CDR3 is TGTGCCAGCACGCTTCGCATTGGGAGTCAAGAGACCCAGTACTTC.

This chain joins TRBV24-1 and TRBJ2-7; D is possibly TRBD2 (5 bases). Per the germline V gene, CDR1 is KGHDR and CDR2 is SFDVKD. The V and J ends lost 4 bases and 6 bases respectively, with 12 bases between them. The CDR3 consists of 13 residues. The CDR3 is CATSDIGGGEQYF. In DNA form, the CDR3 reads TGTGCCACCAGTGACATCGGAGGCGGCGAGCAGTACTTC.

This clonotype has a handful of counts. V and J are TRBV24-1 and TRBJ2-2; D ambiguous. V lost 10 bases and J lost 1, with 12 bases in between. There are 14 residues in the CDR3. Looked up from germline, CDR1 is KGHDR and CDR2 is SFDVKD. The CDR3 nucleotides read TGTGCCACTTCTCCAACGGGGAACACCGGGGAGCTGTTTTTT. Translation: CATSPTGNTGELFF.

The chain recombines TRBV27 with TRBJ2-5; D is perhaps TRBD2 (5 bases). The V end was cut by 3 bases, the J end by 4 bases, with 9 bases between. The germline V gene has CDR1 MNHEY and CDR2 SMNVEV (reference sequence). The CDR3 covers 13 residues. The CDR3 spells CASSFSSRETQYF. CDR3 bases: TGTGCCAGCAGTTTTTCTAGCAGAGAGACCCAGTACTTC.

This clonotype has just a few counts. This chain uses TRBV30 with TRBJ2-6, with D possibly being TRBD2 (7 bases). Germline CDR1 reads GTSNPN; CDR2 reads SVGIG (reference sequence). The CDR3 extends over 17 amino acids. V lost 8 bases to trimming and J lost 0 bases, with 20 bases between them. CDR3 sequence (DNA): TGTGCCCGACCCATCGGGGGGCTGGACTCTGGGGCCAACGTCCTGACTTTC. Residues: CARPIGGLDSGANVLTF.

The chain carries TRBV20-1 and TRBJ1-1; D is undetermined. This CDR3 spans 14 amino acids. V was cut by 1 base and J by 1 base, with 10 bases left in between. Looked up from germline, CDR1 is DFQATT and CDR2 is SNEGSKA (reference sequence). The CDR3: CSARAVTANTEAFF. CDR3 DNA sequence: TGCAGTGCTAGAGCGGTCACAGCGAACACTGAAGCTTTCTTT.

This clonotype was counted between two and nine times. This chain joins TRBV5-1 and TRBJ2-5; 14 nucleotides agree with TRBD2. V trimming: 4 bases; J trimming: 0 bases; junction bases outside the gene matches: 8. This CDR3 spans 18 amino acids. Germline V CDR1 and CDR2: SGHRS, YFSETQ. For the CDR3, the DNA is TGCGCCAGCAGCGAGGGACTAGCGGGGGACTCGTACCAAGAGACCCAGTACTTC. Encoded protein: CASSEGLAGDSYQETQYF.

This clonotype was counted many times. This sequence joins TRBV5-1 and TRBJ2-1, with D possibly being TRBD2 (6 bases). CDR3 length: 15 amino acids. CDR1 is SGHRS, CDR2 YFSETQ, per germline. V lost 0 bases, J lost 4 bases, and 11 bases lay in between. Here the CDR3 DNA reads TGCGCCAGCAGCTTGGCTTTAGCGGAATACAATGAGCAGTTCTTC. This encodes CASSLALAEYNEQFF.

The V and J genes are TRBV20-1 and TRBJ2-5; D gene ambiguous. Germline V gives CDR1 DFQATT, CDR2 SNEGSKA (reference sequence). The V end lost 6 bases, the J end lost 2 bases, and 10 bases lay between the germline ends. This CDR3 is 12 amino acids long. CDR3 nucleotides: TGCAGTGCAGCCGTAGGGCAAGAGACCCAGTACTTC. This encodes CSAAVGQETQYF.

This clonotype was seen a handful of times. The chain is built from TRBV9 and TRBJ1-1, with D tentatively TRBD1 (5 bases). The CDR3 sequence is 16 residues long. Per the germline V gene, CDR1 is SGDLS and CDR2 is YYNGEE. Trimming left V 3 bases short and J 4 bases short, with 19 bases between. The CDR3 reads CASSGQWGGGVTEAFF. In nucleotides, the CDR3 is TGTGCCAGCAGCGGCCAGTGGGGAGGAGGGGTCACTGAAGCTTTCTTT.

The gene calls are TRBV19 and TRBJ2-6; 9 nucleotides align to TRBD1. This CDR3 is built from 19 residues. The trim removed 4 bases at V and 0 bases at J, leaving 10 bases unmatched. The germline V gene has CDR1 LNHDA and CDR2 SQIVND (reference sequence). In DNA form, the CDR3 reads TGTGCCAGTAGTACCCATCCCGGACAGGGGATCTCTGGGGCCAACGTCCTGACTTTC. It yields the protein CASSTHPGQGISGANVLTF.

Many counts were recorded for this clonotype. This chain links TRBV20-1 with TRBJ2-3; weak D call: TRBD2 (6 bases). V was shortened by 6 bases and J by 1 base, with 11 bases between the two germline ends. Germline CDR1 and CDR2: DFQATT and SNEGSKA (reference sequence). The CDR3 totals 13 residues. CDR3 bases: TGCAGTGCCAAGGGACTTGGCACAGATACGCAGTATTTT. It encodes CSAKGLGTDTQYF.

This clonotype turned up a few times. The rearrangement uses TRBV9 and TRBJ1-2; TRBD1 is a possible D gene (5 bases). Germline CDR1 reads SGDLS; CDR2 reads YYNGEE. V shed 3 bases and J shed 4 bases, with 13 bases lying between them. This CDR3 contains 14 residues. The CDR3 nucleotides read TGTGCCAGCAGCGCTGATCAGGGTACCTATGGCTACACCTTC. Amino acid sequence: CASSADQGTYGYTF.